Each of the 14 T cell receptor beta chains below was sequenced from the same sample in a study of cytomegalovirus exposure and HLA in healthy donors. 60 Vbeta and 13 Jbeta primers were used in PCR. Sequencing used immunoSEQ multiplex PCR; TCRdb keeps in-frame clones, though not all of them. Its listing shows fewer than 100,000 clones. Sequencing was carried out using PBMCs. All receptors come from a man over 45 in good health and CMV-seronegative.

The rearrangement joins TRBV4-1 to TRBJ2-7; D is unclear. Germline V CDR1 and CDR2: MGHRA, YSYEKL. CDR3 length: 13 residues. Trimming shortened V by 4 bases and J by 2 bases, and 9 bases separated the two germline ends. The CDR3 nucleotides read TGCGCCAGCAGCCCGGGTCCCGCCTACGAGCAGTACTTC. Protein sequence: CASSPGPAYEQYF.

V and J are TRBV19 and TRBJ1-5, with a possible D match to TRBD1 (6 bases). V lost 8 bases, J lost 1 base, and 9 bases lay in between. The CDR3 spans 13 residues. Germline values: CDR1 LNHDA, CDR2 SQIVND (reference sequence). The CDR3: CASSRGSNQPQHF. The CDR3 bases are TGTGCCAGTTCAAGGGGGAGCAATCAGCCCCAGCATTTT. Based on the CDR3 plus reference TRBV19 and TRBJ1-5, the full variable domain is DGGITQSPKYLFRKEGQNVTLSCEQNLNHDAMYWYRQDPGQGLRLIYYSQIVNDFQKGDIAEGYSVSREKKESFPLTVTSAQKNPTAFYLCASSRGSNQPQHFGDGTRLSIL.

This sequence joins TRBV6-4 and TRBJ2-7; 14 nucleotides agree with TRBD2. With V trimmed by 3 bases and J by 5 bases, 3 bases remained unmatched. The CDR3 is 15 residues long. Germline-derived CDR1 and CDR2 are MRHNA and SNTAGT. The CDR3: CASSETSGGAHEQYF. In DNA, the CDR3 is TGTGCCAGCAGTGAGACTAGCGGGGGGGCCCACGAGCAGTACTTC.

The DNA for the CDR3 is TGTGCCAGCAGCTTATTAACTAAGATAAACACTGAAGCTTTCTTT. Amino acid sequence: CASSLLTKINTEAFF. The V gene is TRBV11-3, the J gene TRBJ1-1, with D unresolved. Deletions cut 2 bases from V and 2 bases from J, with 12 bases between. This CDR3 comprises 15 residues. The V gene's germline CDR1 is SGHNT and CDR2 YENEEA. Full variable domain (missing parts from reference TRBV11-3 and TRBJ1-1): EAGVVQSPRYKIIEKKQPVAFWCNPISGHNTLYWYLQNLGQGPELLIRYENEEAVDDSQLPKDRFSAERLKGVDSTLKIQPAELGDSAVYLCASSLLTKINTEAFFGQGTRLTVV.

The V call is TRBV6-5, the J call TRBJ2-2; TRBD1 matches at 8 bases. V lost 5 bases and J lost 0; bases outside the gene matches: 2. Germline lookup yields CDR1 MNHEY and CDR2 SVGAGI. The CDR3 has 15 amino acids. Here the CDR3 reads CASSADRANTGELFF. Here the CDR3 DNA reads TGTGCCAGCAGTGCGGACAGGGCGAACACCGGGGAGCTGTTTTTT.

The chain links TRBV13 to TRBJ1-2; D ambiguous. V shed 6 bases and J shed 3 bases, with 14 bases lying between them. CDR1 PRHDT and CDR2 FYEKMQ come from the germline V gene (reference sequence). This CDR3 has 14 amino acids. The CDR3 region has the DNA TGTGCCAGCAGGTTCCTGAAAGTAGACTATGGCTACACCTTC. It translates to CASRFLKVDYGYTF.

The CDR3 is CASSLFKGNGYGYTF. The CDR3 DNA follows: TGTGCCAGCAGTTTATTCAAGGGGAATGGGTATGGCTACACCTTC. V and J are TRBV27 and TRBJ1-2; weak D call: TRBD1 (5 bases). Germline assignment: CDR1 MNHEY and CDR2 SMNVEV (reference sequence). V was pared by 1 base and J by 5 bases, with 14 bases between. This CDR3 region has 15 residues.

This sequence joins TRBV19 and TRBJ2-3, with a weak D call TRBD2 (5 bases). Trimming pared 3 bases from V and 2 bases from J, leaving 24 bases between. This CDR3 has 19 amino acids. Germline CDR1 LNHDA, CDR2 SQIVND (reference sequence). The CDR3 DNA is TGTGCCAGTAGTATTCCCCGAGGCTCGGGGTCACTCATCACAGATACGCAGTATTTT. It yields the protein CASSIPRGSGSLITDTQYF.

V and J are TRBV5-1 and TRBJ2-3; the match to TRBD2 covers 13 bases. CDR1 is SGHRS, CDR2 YFSETQ, per germline. The CDR3 totals 17 residues. The V segment lost 1 base and the J segment 8 bases; nucleotides outside the gene matches: 10. CDR3: CASSLLGTSGAGGTQYF. The CDR3 DNA sequence: TGCGCCAGCAGCTTGCTCGGGACTAGCGGGGCCGGGGGTACGCAGTATTTT.

The chain has TRBV6-5 and TRBJ2-7, with 10 bases lining up with TRBD1. Germline-derived CDR1 and CDR2 are MNHEY and SVGAGI. J was trimmed by 4 bases and V by 4 bases; bases with no gene match: 7. This CDR3 has 15 amino acids. The chain's CDR3 is CASSSPGDRGYEQYF. CDR3 bases: TGTGCCAGCAGTTCCCCCGGGGACAGGGGTTACGAGCAGTACTTC.

In nucleotides, the CDR3 is TGTGCCAGCAGGGGGACAGGGGGTCCCGAGCAGTTCTTC. Its protein is CASRGTGGPEQFF. V is TRBV6-1 and J is TRBJ2-1; TRBD1 matches at 11 bases. Germline V gives CDR1 MNHNS, CDR2 SASEGT. The V segment lost 6 bases and the J segment 10 bases; nucleotides outside the gene matches: 5. CDR3 length: 13 amino acids.

The chain is built from TRBV28 and TRBJ2-7, with TRBD2 matching 7 bases. Trimming cost V 2 bases and J 1 base; bases outside gene matches: 11. Germline V gives CDR1 MDHEN, CDR2 SYDVKM. This CDR3 contains 17 residues. CDR3 DNA sequence: TGTGCCAGCAGTTTAGAGGCTAGCGGAGTTGGATCCTACGAGCAGTACTTC. Its translation is CASSLEASGVGSYEQYF.

A word on this clone: The final CDR3 position lacks the conserved phenylalanine or tryptophan, pointing to a likely read error. This chain uses TRBV28 with TRBJ2-7; 10 bases align to TRBD1. Germline V gives CDR1 MDHEN, CDR2 SYDVKM. This CDR3 is built from 15 residues. The V segment lost 7 bases and the J segment 4 bases; nucleotides outside the gene matches: 10. The CDR3 coding sequence is TGTGCCAGCACCCCTAGGGACAGGGGAAATTACGAGCAGTACCTC. Amino acids: CASTPRDRGNYEQYL.

The chain recombines TRBV28 with TRBJ1-5; D not certain. This CDR3 contains 17 residues. Trimming stripped 6 bases from V and 0 bases from J, with 18 bases between. CDR1 and CDR2 from the germline V gene are MDHEN and SYDVKM. CDR3 loop: CASRTGGQLYSNQPQHF. The CDR3 nucleotides are TGTGCCAGCAGGACGGGAGGTCAGTTGTATAGCAATCAGCCCCAGCATTTT.